Below, one TCR beta chain is given with its context. The data were taken from a study of T cell responses to AZD1222 COVID-19 vaccine. There are 15 residues in the CDR3. V was pared by 2 bases and J by 5 bases, with 10 bases of the junction left unmatched. Germline CDR1 reads SGHNT; CDR2 reads YYREEE (reference sequence). TCRdb keeps only in-frame clones here, not all; method: immunoSEQ multiplex PCR. The sample lists some 130,000 clones, approximately 89% occurring once. The clonotype comes from an adult in good health. The starting material was peripheral blood, obtained on day 0 of AZD1222 vaccination. V and J are TRBV5-4 and TRBJ2-7, with 7 bases aligning to TRBD1. CDR3: CASSFGLDRANEQYF. The CDR3, as DNA: TGTGCCAGCAGCTTTGGCCTCGACAGGGCGAACGAGCAGTACTTC.